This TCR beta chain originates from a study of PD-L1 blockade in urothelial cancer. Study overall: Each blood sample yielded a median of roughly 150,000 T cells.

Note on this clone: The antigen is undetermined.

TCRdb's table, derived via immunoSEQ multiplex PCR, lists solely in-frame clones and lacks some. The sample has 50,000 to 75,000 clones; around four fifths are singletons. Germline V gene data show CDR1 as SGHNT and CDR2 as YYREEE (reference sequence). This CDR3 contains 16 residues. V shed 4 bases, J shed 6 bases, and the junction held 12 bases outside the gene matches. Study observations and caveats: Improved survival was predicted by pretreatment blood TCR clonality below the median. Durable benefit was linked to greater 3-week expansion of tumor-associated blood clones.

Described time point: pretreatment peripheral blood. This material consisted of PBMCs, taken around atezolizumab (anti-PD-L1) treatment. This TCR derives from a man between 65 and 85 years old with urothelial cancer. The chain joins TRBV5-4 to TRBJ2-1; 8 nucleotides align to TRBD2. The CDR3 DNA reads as TGTGCCAGCAGCCTCGCGCGGCCTAGCGGGCGCAATGAGCAGTTCTTC. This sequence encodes CASSLARPSGRNEQFF.